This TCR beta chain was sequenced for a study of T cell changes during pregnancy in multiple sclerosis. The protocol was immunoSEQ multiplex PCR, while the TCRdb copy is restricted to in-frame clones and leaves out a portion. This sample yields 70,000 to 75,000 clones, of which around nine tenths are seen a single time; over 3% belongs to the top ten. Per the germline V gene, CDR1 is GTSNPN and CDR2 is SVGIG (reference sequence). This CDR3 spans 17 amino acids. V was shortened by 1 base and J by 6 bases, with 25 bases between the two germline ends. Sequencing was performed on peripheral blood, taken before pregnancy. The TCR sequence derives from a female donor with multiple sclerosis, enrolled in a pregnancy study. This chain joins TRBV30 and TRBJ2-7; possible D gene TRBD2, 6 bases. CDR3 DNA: TGTGCCTGGAGTGCAAACCGGAGGGACCTATACTTTACCGAGCAGTACTTC. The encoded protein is CAWSANRRDLYFTEQYF. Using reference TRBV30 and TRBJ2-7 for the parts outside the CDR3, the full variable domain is SQTIHQWPATLVQPVGSPLSLECTVEGTSNPNLYWYRQAAGRGLQLLFYSVGIGQISSEVPQNLSASRPQDRQFILSSKKLLLSDSGFYLCAWSANRRDLYFTEQYFGPGTRLTVT.